The next 17 T cell receptor beta chains were all read from a single sample in a study of blood T cell repertoires in COVID-19. Here immunoSEQ multiplex PCR was the method, and the copy in TCRdb shows in-frame clones only, minus some. In the table there are more than 85,000 clones, 81% of which are singletons. Sequencing was carried out using peripheral blood. These receptors were obtained from an older man with active or convalescent COVID-19.

The genes are TRBV29-1 and TRBJ2-7; 8 positions agree with TRBD1. The trim removed 7 bases at V and 2 bases at J, leaving 10 bases unmatched. Germline CDR1 reads SQVTM; CDR2 reads ANQGSEA. The CDR3 extends over 14 amino acids. CDR3 nucleotides: TGCAGCGCTCGCCAGGGGGCGCTGACCTACGAGCAGTACTTC. Translated: CSARQGALTYEQYF.

This clone was counted only a few times. CDR3 sequence reads: CASSLLSEGLSGEQYF. CDR3 coding DNA: TGTGCCAGCAGCCTCCTATCCGAGGGCCTTTCTGGGGAGCAGTACTTC. V usage is TRBV4-2 and J usage is TRBJ2-7; tentative D call: TRBD2 (5 bases). Germline CDR1 and CDR2: LGHNA and YNFKEQ. Trimming took 4 bases from V and 7 from J, leaving 23 bases between them. The CDR3 covers 16 residues.

The CDR3, as DNA: TGTGCCAGTAGTATATCAGCGATGGATCAGCCCCAGCATTTT. Translated, it gives CASSISAMDQPQHF. This chain links TRBV19 with TRBJ1-5, with D uncertain. Trimming removed 2 bases from V and 5 bases from J, with 10 bases in between. The CDR3 length is 14 residues. Germline values: CDR1 LNHDA, CDR2 SQIVND (reference sequence).

The chain joins TRBV7-2 to TRBJ2-7; 7 bases align to TRBD1. Trimming at V came to 4 bases and at J to 0 bases, leaving 18 bases not matched to a gene. Germline CDR1 reads SGHTA; CDR2 reads FQGNSA. This CDR3 region has 19 residues. The CDR3 spells CASSYDRGRGIPSSYEQYF. The CDR3 bases are TGTGCCAGCAGCTACGATAGGGGGCGTGGGATCCCCAGCTCCTACGAGCAGTACTTC.

The V and J genes are TRBV19 and TRBJ1-5; TRBD1 agrees at 7 bases. This CDR3 contains 16 residues. CDR1 and CDR2 from the germline V gene are LNHDA and SQIVND (reference sequence). Trimming cost V 3 bases and J 5 bases; bases outside gene matches: 10. The CDR3 DNA reads as TGTGCCAGTAGTATCAGGCAGGGGGTCCGAGATCAGCCCCAGCATTTT. Amino acid sequence: CASSIRQGVRDQPQHF.

This sequence joins TRBV6-2 or TRBV6-3 and TRBJ2-7; 8 bases line up with TRBD2. V shed 4 bases, J shed 2 bases, and the junction held 7 bases outside the gene matches. CDR3 size: 15 residues. In germline, CDR1 is MNHEY, CDR2 SVGEGT. The CDR3, as DNA: TGTGCCAGCAGTTTACGTAGCGGGGCCGCCTACGAGCAGTACTTC. Residues: CASSLRSGAAYEQYF.

The rearrangement links TRBV9 to TRBJ2-3; D might be TRBD1 (6 bases). Per germline, CDR1 SGDLS and CDR2 YYNGEE. Trimming took 0 bases from V and 0 from J, leaving 17 bases between them. The CDR3 length is 18 residues. CDR3 DNA sequence: TGTGCCAGCAGCGTAGTCGCGTCAGGGGAAGGGAGCACAGATACGCAGTATTTT. Its translation is CASSVVASGEGSTDTQYF.

CDR3 amino acids: CASSYRQRPYGYTF. The CDR3 nucleotides read TGTGCCAGCAGTTACCGTCAGCGACCGTATGGCTACACCTTC. V is TRBV6-5 and J is TRBJ1-2; D unclear. V was cut by 2 bases and J by 5 bases, with 12 bases left in between. The CDR3 contains 14 residues. The V gene's germline CDR1 is MNHEY and CDR2 SVGAGI.

The chain links TRBV11-2 to TRBJ1-4; D might be TRBD1 (6 bases). Germline-derived CDR1 and CDR2 are SGHAT and FQNNGV. Trimming removed 3 bases from V and 1 base from J, with 9 bases in between. This CDR3 spans 15 amino acids. The chain's CDR3 is CASSLTGVTNEKLFF. The CDR3 bases are TGTGCCAGCAGCTTGACAGGAGTAACTAATGAAAAACTGTTTTTT.

The chain links TRBV27 to TRBJ2-1; 9 bases are shared with TRBD2. This CDR3 spans 14 amino acids. The germline CDR1 and CDR2 sequences are MNHEY and SMNVEV (reference sequence). V dropped 4 bases and J dropped 9; count of bases not matched to a gene: 7. The CDR3 sequence: CASSSQRGVSEQFF. In DNA form, the CDR3 reads TGTGCCAGCAGTTCTCAGCGGGGGGTTAGTGAGCAGTTCTTC.

This chain joins TRBV7-2 and TRBJ2-1, with 9 bases aligning to TRBD1. Trimming cost V 7 bases and J 4 bases; bases outside gene matches: 8. Germline CDR1 is SGHTA and CDR2 is FQGNSA. The CDR3 covers 15 residues. DNA of the CDR3: TGTGCCAGCACCCTCCCGGGACAGGGATACAATGAGCAGTTCTTC. Translating it yields CASTLPGQGYNEQFF. Full variable domain (rest looked up from reference TRBV7-2 and TRBJ2-1): GAGVSQSPSNKVTEKGKDVELRCDPISGHTALYWYRQSLGQGLEFLIYFQGNSAPDKSGLPSDRFSAERTGGSVSTLTIQRTQQEDSAVYLCASTLPGQGYNEQFFGPGTRLTVL.

The genes are TRBV6-4 and TRBJ2-3; 7 nucleotides agree with TRBD1. This CDR3 has 14 residues. Germline values: CDR1 MRHNA, CDR2 SNTAGT. V was clipped by 5 bases and J by 2 bases; unmatched bases: 4. CDR3 sequence reads: CASSLQGSTDTQYF. As DNA, the CDR3 is TGTGCCAGCAGTTTACAGGGGTCCACAGATACGCAGTATTTT.

This chain uses TRBV18 with TRBJ1-2, with a tentative D call TRBD1 (5 bases). Trimming removed 1 base from V and 6 bases from J, with 15 bases in between. The CDR3 loop spans 15 amino acids. Germline lookup yields CDR1 KGHSH and CDR2 LQKENI. This CDR3 reads CASSPRREGLDGYTF. DNA for the CDR3: TGTGCCAGCTCACCACGCCGGGAGGGGCTGGATGGCTACACCTTC.

This clone was picked up one time. The chain recombines TRBV5-4 with TRBJ2-5; no clear D. The V gene's germline CDR1 is SGHNT and CDR2 YYREEE (reference sequence). V dropped 0 bases and J dropped 5 bases, with 14 bases sitting between them. The CDR3 extends over 15 amino acids. As DNA, the CDR3 is TGTGCCAGCAGCTTGGACATGCCGACAAGGGAGACCCAGTACTTC. Its translation: CASSLDMPTRETQYF.

The chain carries TRBV7-3 and TRBJ1-2; 7 nucleotides match TRBD1. J lost 5 bases, V lost 5 bases, and 5 bases had no gene match. In germline, CDR1 is SGHTA, CDR2 FQGTGA. The CDR3 is 13 amino acids. The CDR3 loop reads CASSPTGEYGYTF. CDR3 nucleotide sequence: TGTGCCAGCAGCCCCACAGGGGAGTATGGCTACACCTTC. Drawing the rest from reference TRBV7-3 and TRBJ1-2, the complete variable domain is GAGVSQTPSNKVTEKGKYVELRCDPISGHTALYWYRQSLGQGPEFLIYFQGTGAADDSGLPNDRFFAVRPEGSVSTLKIQRTERGDSAVYLCASSPTGEYGYTFGSGTRLTVV.

This chain links TRBV5-6 with TRBJ2-7; 15 bases fit TRBD2. Germline trimming cut 3 bases from V and 6 bases from J; bases unmatched to any gene: 4. Germline assignment: CDR1 SGHDT and CDR2 YYEEEE. There are 15 residues in the CDR3. CDR3 sequence: CASSYGTSGGFEQYF. The DNA for the CDR3 is TGTGCCAGCAGCTACGGGACTAGCGGGGGGTTCGAGCAGTACTTC. Full variable domain (remainder filled in from reference TRBV5-6 and TRBJ2-7): DAGVTQSPTHLIKTRGQQVTLRCSPKSGHDTVSWYQQALGQGPQFIFQYYEEEERQRGNFPDRFSGHQFPNYSSELNVNALLLGDSALYLCASSYGTSGGFEQYFGPGTRLTVT.

This chain uses TRBV15 with TRBJ1-1; D perhaps matches TRBD1 (5 bases). The CDR3 totals 15 residues. Looked up from germline, CDR1 is LNHNV and CDR2 is YYDKDF (reference sequence). V was trimmed by 3 bases and J by 0 bases, leaving 11 bases between them. The DNA of the CDR3 is TGTGCCACCAGCAGGGAACCACAGGTGAACACTGAAGCTTTCTTT. Residues: CATSREPQVNTEAFF.